This T cell receptor beta chain was recorded in a study of T-cell memory formation after mild COVID-19. Study details: Clusters of TCRs were largely donor specific. Whole-study results and caveats: The study found balanced CD4/CD8 in clones contracting day 15 to 85 and a CD4+ lean in later expanders.

Employing constant-segment primers, 5'RACE generated TCR alpha and TCR beta cDNA libraries bearing sample barcodes and UMIs. TCRdb reprocessed the 5' RACE reads with MiXCR, giving one entry per CDR3 protein. The sample lists almost 250,000 distinct CDR3 sequences; approximately 15% were seen once. The table lists this clonotype with a few counts. Its antigen is unidentified. V was cut by 6 bases and J by 2 bases, with 10 bases left in between. The CDR3 sequence is 14 residues long. Germline assignment: CDR1 KGHDR and CDR2 SFDVKD. The sample comprised PBMCs or a T cell subset sorted from them (not recorded which). The receptor was derived from an adult woman who had mild COVID-19 (a few samples of this study predate the infection). Cell type and time point are not known. This rearrangement joins TRBV24-1 to TRBJ1-5; tentatively, D is TRBD1 (6 bases). CDR3 loop: CATSPAGGNQPQHF. For the CDR3, the DNA is TGTGCCACCAGTCCCGCAGGGGGCAATCAGCCCCAGCATTTT.